This is a list of T cell receptor beta chains from one sample in a study of OX40 agonist ivuxolimab in advanced cancers. The table came from immunoSEQ multiplex PCR; TCRdb's copy has only in-frame clones and leaves some out. The data hold around 83,000 clones, with approximately 85% observed a single time. This sample comprised CD4+ or CD8+ T cells sorted from blood, obtained in a trial of the OX40 agonist ivuxolimab. The receptors come from an adult with an advanced solid tumor such as melanoma, head and neck, liver or kidney cancer. The CDR3 runs from the conserved cysteine through the conserved F or W. The D gene is left open where the match is weak. The size field is filled for only some rows; it gives once, few, many or a size class.

J,D,size,V,CDR3,DNA
TRBJ2-5,.,.,TRBV15,CATSGRTAGETQYF,TGTGCCACCAGCGGAAGGACTGCTGGGGAGACCCAGTACTTC
TRBJ2-6,.,once,TRBV19,CASSTAAGANVLTF,TGTGCCAGTAGTACGGCAGCTGGGGCCAACGTCCTGACTTTC
TRBJ1-3,.,.,TRBV19,CASSIEGGTGNTIYF,TGTGCCAGTAGTATAGAGGGGGGCACTGGAAACACCATATATTTT
TRBJ1-2,.,.,TRBV5-6,CASSLGGTQGHYGYTF,TGTGCCAGCAGCTTGGGTGGGACCCAAGGCCACTATGGCTACACCTTC
TRBJ1-1,.,.,TRBV5-1,CASSFSRRNTEAFF,TGCGCCAGCAGCTTTTCTCGAAGGAACACTGAAGCTTTCTTT
TRBJ1-5,.,.,TRBV6-6,CASSYSETLSNQPQHF,TGTGCCAGCAGTTACTCCGAAACCCTTAGCAATCAGCCCCAGCATTTT
TRBJ2-3,.,.,TRBV5-1,CASSYSTDTQYF,TGCGCCAGCAGCTATAGCACAGATACGCAGTATTTT
TRBJ1-2,TRBD1,.,TRBV5-8,CASSLQGALDYGYTF,TGTGCCAGCAGCTTGCAGGGGGCACTAGACTATGGCTACACCTTC
TRBJ1-4,TRBD1,.,TRBV5-1,CASSLAAGGQEKLFF,TGCGCCAGCAGCTTGGCGGCAGGGGGGCAGGAAAAACTGTTTTTT
TRBJ1-1,.,.,TRBV7-9,CASSLGEGSAFF,TGTGCCAGCAGCTTAGGTGAGGGGAGCGCTTTCTTT
TRBJ2-1,.,.,TRBV5-1,CASTLGDAYNEQFF,TGCGCCAGCACGTTGGGTGACGCCTACAATGAGCAGTTCTTC
TRBJ2-3,.,.,TRBV2,CASSTPEGYTDTQYF,TGTGCCAGCAGCACACCTGAGGGCTACACAGATACGCAGTATTTT
TRBJ2-2,.,many,TRBV7-9,CASSFADGTGELFF,TGTGCCAGCAGCTTTGCGGACGGCACCGGGGAGCTGTTTTTT